Listed below are T cell receptor beta chains from one sample, sequenced in a study of T-cell reconstitution after alpha-beta-depleted transplantation in children. TCRdb passed the PCR reads through MiXCR, listing each CDR3 protein once. The repertoire has about 200,000 distinct CDR3 sequences, 6.6% of them found once; the top ten carry 5.5% to 6.5%. The specimen comprised PBMCs, sampled before TCRalphabeta/CD19-depleted stem cell transplant. Source of these receptors: a boy between 2 and 10 years old with acute lymphoblastic leukemia, due to receive a stem cell transplant. The CDR3 runs from the conserved cysteine through the conserved F or W. The order of the fields is V gene, D gene, clone size, J gene, CDR3 DNA, CDR3 protein. D genes are given only for firm matches. Clone size is stated in some rows and not others, as once, few, many or a class when expanded.

v_gene: TRBV27
d_gene: .
abundance: .
j_gene: TRBJ1-6
CDR3nt: TGTGCCAGCAGTTTGACTACCGGGACGCCAAATTCACCCCTCCACTTT
CDR3aa: CASSLTTGTPNSPLHF

v_gene: TRBV11-2
d_gene: .
abundance: .
j_gene: TRBJ2-1
CDR3nt: TGTGCCAGCAGCGCCTCCCCCTTCTACAATGAGCAGTTCTTC
CDR3aa: CASSASPFYNEQFF

v_gene: TRBV7-2
d_gene: .
abundance: many
j_gene: TRBJ1-3
CDR3nt: TGTGCCAGCGATCCCACCCCGGGTAGGGGAGGTGGAAACACCATATATTTT
CDR3aa: CASDPTPGRGGGNTIYF

v_gene: TRBV12-3/TRBV12-4
d_gene: .
abundance: few
j_gene: TRBJ2-3
CDR3nt: TGTGCCTGCAGTTTTTGGAGGTCGGCCTATTCCACTAGCACAGATACGCAGTATTTT
CDR3aa: CACSFWRSAYSTSTDTQYF

v_gene: TRBV25-1
d_gene: .
abundance: many
j_gene: TRBJ1-5
CDR3nt: TGTGCCAGCAGGGCGGAGGGAGAGCCCCAGCATTTT
CDR3aa: CASRAEGEPQHF

v_gene: TRBV5-1
d_gene: TRBD1
abundance: few
j_gene: TRBJ2-5
CDR3nt: TGCGCCAGCATAGCACAGGGGCGGGAGACCCAGTACTTC
CDR3aa: CASIAQGRETQYF

v_gene: TRBV29-1
d_gene: TRBD2
abundance: many
j_gene: TRBJ2-1
CDR3nt: TGCAGCGTGCGGGAGTCTGGATTGAGTGAGCAGTTCTTC
CDR3aa: CSVRESGLSEQFF

v_gene: TRBV6-6
d_gene: .
abundance: many
j_gene: TRBJ1-1
CDR3nt: TGTGCCAGCATCCCAGGGTACTCCACTGAAGCTTTCTTT
CDR3aa: CASIPGYSTEAFF

v_gene: TRBV5-1
d_gene: .
abundance: many
j_gene: TRBJ1-1
CDR3nt: TGCGCCAGCAGCCTCGATCGGTATAGGGAAGCTTTCTTT
CDR3aa: CASSLDRYREAFF

v_gene: TRBV5-1
d_gene: .
abundance: many
j_gene: TRBJ1-1
CDR3nt: TGCGCCAGCAGCTTGGCGTTGGGCAGCACTGAAGCTTTCTTT
CDR3aa: CASSLALGSTEAFF

v_gene: TRBV11-1
d_gene: .
abundance: few
j_gene: TRBJ2-2
CDR3nt: TGTGCCAGCAGCTTACGGTTGGGGTTGGCCGGGGAGCTGTTTTTT
CDR3aa: CASSLRLGLAGELFF

v_gene: TRBV7-8
d_gene: TRBD2
abundance: many
j_gene: TRBJ2-7
CDR3nt: TGTGCCAGCAGCTTAGGTACAGCGGGACACGAGCAGTACTTC
CDR3aa: CASSLGTAGHEQYF

v_gene: TRBV9
d_gene: .
abundance: many
j_gene: TRBJ2-1
CDR3nt: TGTGCCAGCAGCGCCCTCTACAGGGACCATGAGCAGTTCTTC
CDR3aa: CASSALYRDHEQFF

v_gene: TRBV11-2
d_gene: TRBD2
abundance: many
j_gene: TRBJ2-7
CDR3nt: TGTGCCAGCGGACCGACTAGCGGTGACTACGAGCAGTACTTC
CDR3aa: CASGPTSGDYEQYF

v_gene: TRBV4-3
d_gene: .
abundance: .
j_gene: TRBJ2-3
CDR3nt: TGCGCCAGCAGCCAATCGTTGGCCATCACAGATACGCAGTATTTT
CDR3aa: CASSQSLAITDTQYF

v_gene: TRBV20-1
d_gene: TRBD1
abundance: many
j_gene: TRBJ2-7
CDR3nt: TGCAGTGCTCGCTCTCGGGACAGATCCTACGAGCAGTACTTC
CDR3aa: CSARSRDRSYEQYF

v_gene: TRBV20-1
d_gene: TRBD2
abundance: many
j_gene: TRBJ2-1
CDR3nt: TGCAGTGCTAGAGACGGCAGCGGGAGGGCCGCGAATGAGCAGTCCTTC
CDR3aa: CSARDGSGRAANEQSF

v_gene: TRBV6-5
d_gene: TRBD1
abundance: many
j_gene: TRBJ2-7
CDR3nt: TGTGCCAGCCGGGACAGGGACTACGAGCAGTACTTC
CDR3aa: CASRDRDYEQYF

v_gene: TRBV7-2
d_gene: TRBD2
abundance: many
j_gene: TRBJ2-1
CDR3nt: TGTGCCAGCAGCTTATTGGTTAGCGGGGGGCCCGGAGATGAGCAGTTCTTC
CDR3aa: CASSLLVSGGPGDEQFF

v_gene: TRBV28
d_gene: .
abundance: few
j_gene: TRBJ2-7
CDR3nt: TGTGCCAGCACCTTAGACCGACGCCGTACCTACGAGCAGTACTTC
CDR3aa: CASTLDRRRTYEQYF

v_gene: TRBV30
d_gene: .
abundance: few
j_gene: TRBJ1-1
CDR3nt: TGTGCCTGGAGTGGGACTCCGAACACTGAAGCTTTCTTT
CDR3aa: CAWSGTPNTEAFF

v_gene: TRBV30
d_gene: TRBD2
abundance: few
j_gene: TRBJ2-1
CDR3nt: TGTGCCTGGAGTGTACGCCCGAGCGGGAGGGCTTACAATGAGCAGTTCTTC
CDR3aa: CAWSVRPSGRAYNEQFF

v_gene: TRBV6-2/TRBV6-3
d_gene: TRBD1
abundance: few
j_gene: TRBJ1-5
CDR3nt: TGTGCCAGCAGTTACCAGGGGGCTTATCAGCCCCAGCATTTT
CDR3aa: CASSYQGAYQPQHF

v_gene: TRBV28
d_gene: .
abundance: many
j_gene: TRBJ2-1
CDR3nt: TGTGCCAGCAGTTTCGTGGGTTTCTCCTACAATGAGCAGTTCTTC
CDR3aa: CASSFVGFSYNEQFF

v_gene: TRBV20-1
d_gene: .
abundance: many
j_gene: TRBJ2-2
CDR3nt: TGCAGTGCTAGGGGGGCAGGGGAGCTGTTTTTT
CDR3aa: CSARGAGELFF

v_gene: TRBV20-1
d_gene: TRBD2
abundance: many
j_gene: TRBJ2-3
CDR3nt: TGCAGTGCTAATATTCTAGCGGGGAGCACAGATACGCAGTATTTT
CDR3aa: CSANILAGSTDTQYF

v_gene: TRBV28
d_gene: .
abundance: many
j_gene: TRBJ2-1
CDR3nt: TGTGCCAGCAGTTTCTCGCAGTTCTCCTCATACAATGAGCAGTTCTTC
CDR3aa: CASSFSQFSSYNEQFF

v_gene: TRBV7-2
d_gene: .
abundance: many
j_gene: TRBJ2-4
CDR3nt: TGTGCCAGCAGCTCGTCTAAGACCTCCAAAAACATTCAGTACTTC
CDR3aa: CASSSSKTSKNIQYF

v_gene: TRBV6-1
d_gene: TRBD2
abundance: few
j_gene: TRBJ2-1
CDR3nt: TGTGCCAGCAGCAAGGGGAGGGCCAGCTACAATGAGCAGTTCTTC
CDR3aa: CASSKGRASYNEQFF

v_gene: TRBV7-6
d_gene: .
abundance: many
j_gene: TRBJ1-3
CDR3nt: TGTGCCAGCAGCCCGGGACAACGAAACACCATATATTTT
CDR3aa: CASSPGQRNTIYF

v_gene: TRBV5-6
d_gene: TRBD1
abundance: .
j_gene: TRBJ2-4
CDR3nt: TGTGCCAGCAGCTTCGAGGGGACAGGGACCCCAGGAGCCAAAAACATTCAGTACTTC
CDR3aa: CASSFEGTGTPGAKNIQYF

v_gene: TRBV18
d_gene: .
abundance: many
j_gene: TRBJ2-1
CDR3nt: TGTGCCAGCTCACCGGTCAGACAAGCGACAGATGAGCAGTTCTTC
CDR3aa: CASSPVRQATDEQFF

v_gene: TRBV12-3/TRBV12-4
d_gene: .
abundance: .
j_gene: TRBJ1-2
CDR3nt: TGTGCCAGCAGTTTAGTCCGAGGATTTGGCTACACCTTC
CDR3aa: CASSLVRGFGYTF

v_gene: TRBV20-1
d_gene: .
abundance: .
j_gene: TRBJ2-3
CDR3nt: TGCAGTGCTACCGGCCCCGCTCGAGATACGCAGTATTTT
CDR3aa: CSATGPARDTQYF

v_gene: TRBV7-2
d_gene: TRBD2
abundance: few
j_gene: TRBJ2-5
CDR3nt: TGTGCCAGCAGCGGGGGGGTCCGGGACTTCGAAGAGACCCAGTACTTC
CDR3aa: CASSGGVRDFEETQYF

v_gene: TRBV12-3/TRBV12-4
d_gene: .
abundance: many
j_gene: TRBJ1-1
CDR3nt: TGTGCCGAAGGGGCCCCTGAAGCTTTCTTT
CDR3aa: CAEGAPEAFF

v_gene: TRBV11-2
d_gene: .
abundance: many
j_gene: TRBJ2-7
CDR3nt: TGTGCCAGCAGCGAGTCCCTTGTCTACGAGCAGTACTTC
CDR3aa: CASSESLVYEQYF

v_gene: TRBV7-2
d_gene: .
abundance: many
j_gene: TRBJ1-3
CDR3nt: TGTGCCAGCTCCCAGAGGAGAAACACCATATATTTT
CDR3aa: CASSQRRNTIYF

v_gene: TRBV20-1
d_gene: .
abundance: many
j_gene: TRBJ1-2
CDR3nt: TGCAGTGCTAGACCAGGGAGAGGAGGCTACACCTTC
CDR3aa: CSARPGRGGYTF

v_gene: TRBV7-2
d_gene: TRBD1
abundance: many
j_gene: TRBJ2-3
CDR3nt: TGTGCCAGCAGCACCAGGGGGCAGGTTCCAGATACGCAGTATTTT
CDR3aa: CASSTRGQVPDTQYF

v_gene: TRBV20-1
d_gene: TRBD2
abundance: few
j_gene: TRBJ2-5
CDR3nt: TGCAGTGCCCCCGGGACTAGCGGGCTCACAAGAGAGACCCAGTACTTC
CDR3aa: CSAPGTSGLTRETQYF

v_gene: TRBV30
d_gene: .
abundance: few
j_gene: TRBJ2-7
CDR3nt: TGTGCCTGGAGTGTACCGTTTCCCTACGAGCAGTACTTC
CDR3aa: CAWSVPFPYEQYF

v_gene: TRBV4-2
d_gene: .
abundance: .
j_gene: TRBJ1-4
CDR3nt: TGTGCCAGCAGCCCCCGGGACCGCATTCGGGAAAAACTGTTTTTT
CDR3aa: CASSPRDRIREKLFF

v_gene: TRBV12-3/TRBV12-4
d_gene: TRBD1
abundance: many
j_gene: TRBJ1-1
CDR3nt: TGTGCCAGCAGGTCGGACAGGGATCTGAACACTGAAGCTTTCTTT
CDR3aa: CASRSDRDLNTEAFF

v_gene: TRBV19
d_gene: .
abundance: .
j_gene: TRBJ2-1
CDR3nt: TGTGCCAGTAGTACCCGACAGGTTCCGTTCTTC
CDR3aa: CASSTRQVPFF

v_gene: TRBV18
d_gene: .
abundance: many
j_gene: TRBJ1-1
CDR3nt: TGTGCCAGCTCTTTAGAGACAGCGAACACTGAAGCTTTCTTT
CDR3aa: CASSLETANTEAFF

v_gene: TRBV20-1
d_gene: TRBD2
abundance: many
j_gene: TRBJ2-7
CDR3nt: TGCAGTGCTCAGCGGGGGCTCTACGAGCAGTACTTC
CDR3aa: CSAQRGLYEQYF

v_gene: TRBV27
d_gene: TRBD2
abundance: .
j_gene: TRBJ2-5
CDR3nt: TGTGCCAGCAGTTCGGGACCAGCGGGACAAGAGACCCAGTACTTC
CDR3aa: CASSSGPAGQETQYF

v_gene: TRBV4-2
d_gene: .
abundance: .
j_gene: TRBJ2-2
CDR3nt: TGTGCCAGCAGCCAAGGACTGGGGGGTCCCACCGGGGAGCTGTTTTTT
CDR3aa: CASSQGLGGPTGELFF

v_gene: TRBV9
d_gene: TRBD2
abundance: few
j_gene: TRBJ2-3
CDR3nt: TGTGCCAGCAGCGTGGGACTAGCGGGAGCAGATACGCAGTATTTT
CDR3aa: CASSVGLAGADTQYF

v_gene: TRBV7-9
d_gene: .
abundance: .
j_gene: TRBJ1-2
CDR3nt: TGTGCCAGCAGCTCGGGACAACCGTTGAATGGCTACACCTTC
CDR3aa: CASSSGQPLNGYTF

v_gene: TRBV20-1
d_gene: TRBD2
abundance: few
j_gene: TRBJ2-1
CDR3nt: TGCAGTGCTAGTGGACTAGCGGGAGATGGCTATGAGCAGTTCTTC
CDR3aa: CSASGLAGDGYEQFF

v_gene: TRBV11-2
d_gene: .
abundance: few
j_gene: TRBJ2-1
CDR3nt: TGTGCCAGCAGCCCCCCGGGGAGCGGTGGTGAGCAGTTCTTC
CDR3aa: CASSPPGSGGEQFF

v_gene: TRBV29-1
d_gene: .
abundance: many
j_gene: TRBJ2-1
CDR3nt: TGCAGCGTTGGAAGCTCCTACAATGAGCAGTTCTTC
CDR3aa: CSVGSSYNEQFF

v_gene: TRBV7-2
d_gene: .
abundance: many
j_gene: TRBJ2-3
CDR3nt: TGTGCCAGCAGCTTAGGGCGGGTCACAGATACGCAGTATTTT
CDR3aa: CASSLGRVTDTQYF